The source of this TCR beta chain is a study of shared clonotypes between healthy human individuals. General study points: For sorted subsets, rarefaction showed incomplete sequencing despite large depth.

Produced via immunoSEQ multiplex PCR; TCRdb's table is partial and in-frame only. There are a few million clones in the sample; 90% to 96% occur only once, and roughly 0.13% lies in the top ten. For this clone: The target antigen is unknown.

This CDR3 contains 14 residues. Trimming pared 6 bases from V and 4 bases from J, leaving 15 bases between. Germline V CDR1 and CDR2: MNHEY, SVGAGI. The sequence was collected from a man between 18 and 35 years old in good health. Sequencing was performed on naive CD4+ T cells sorted from blood. The subset was: CD45RA+ positively selected. The rearrangement joins TRBV6-5 to TRBJ1-2; D gene unclear. In DNA, the CDR3 is TGTGCCAGCAGGCCCAACAGAGTCTCCTATGGCTACACCTTC. Amino acid sequence: CASRPNRVSYGYTF.